This T cell receptor beta chain was sequenced in a study of human T cells and chemical hapten exposure (dated by TCRdb to about 2021). A note on the overall study: For sensitization, 2% DPC in acetone was applied to a roughly 2 cm by roughly 2 cm area of upper inner arm skin. Throughout the study period of around 25 weeks, patients also received therapeutic DPC doses to the scalp every week. Patch testing was performed on the upper back with Finn chambers containing 0.01% DPC, and the patch tests were scored after 6 days according to International Contact Dermatitis Research Group standards. The patient cohort, mostly female, included alopecia areata with under or over 50% scalp involvement, alopecia totalis and alopecia universalis. Libraries were combined into a pool for sequencing, and differences in TCR yield between samples came mainly from small differences in library volumes within the pool. In alopecia patients, the study followed how the peripheral blood TCR repertoire changed in vivo over primary and secondary sensitization to diphenylcyclopropenone (DPC), a hapten. Blood was sampled from patients pre-sensitization (week 0) and at 2, 6 and about 24 weeks after DPC sensitization. For TCR sequencing, blood came from 25 to 35 alopecia patients at anywhere from one to four time points (pre-sensitization, 2, 6 and 24 weeks). What the study reported, not specific to this receptor: Compared with pre-sensitization or healthy control sets, expanded TCRs formed significantly more large CDR3 similarity clusters, which is consistent with antigen-driven responses. The number of PT1 expanded TCRs positively correlated with patch test score, significant at thresholds 8, 16 and 32 but not 4. Repeated subsampling changed both the strength of the expansion versus patch-test correlation and the threshold at which the correlation became significant. Because every patient had alopecia, a presumed autoimmune disease, the patients' immune response might differ from that of healthy individuals. The number of TCRs above 1 in 1000 frequency did not change with DPC sensitization; there was no evidence of global repertoire structure alterations.

The CDR3 runs 17 residues from the cysteine to the phenylalanine. The read is trimmed to its CDR3 DNA, 51 bases read in frame from base 1. The library was generated by RACE. Reads for this sample came from a NextSeq 500. During library preparation, unique molecular identifiers were attached to individual cDNA molecules so that TCRs could be counted quantitatively and reproducibly. For every blood RNA sample, sequencing covered both the TCR alpha and TCR beta chains. Processing in the source paper ran as follows. Samples had a median of 95,638 TCRs, with a range from about 20,000 to 690,600. The Decombinator software suite was used to annotate the V, J and CDR3 of the TCR reads. To make PS versus PT1 abundance plots, every sample was subsampled to the same number of TCRs (28,000). TCRs were defined as expanded if absent before sensitization and observed at least eight times at the 2-week time point. TCRdb trimmed public reads at Q25 via fastp, called clones via MiXCR and kept in-frame beta chains. Under each unique CDR3 protein, matching rows form one entry showing the most common genes and DNA. The V and J calls follow TCRdb's processing rather than the paper's. The sample contains 180,000 or so distinct CDR3 sequences, 20% to 25% of them found a single time. The ten most abundant clones make up approximately 6.7% of the sample.

In its sample, this clonotype was seen a few times. Its antigen is unknown. Per-nucleotide qualities are absent, and no much larger clonotype sits a single base away. The intended sense of this specimen's time point label: patch test 1, 2 weeks after DPC sensitization. The meaning of the sample's treatment or condition label: therapeutic diphenylcyclopropenone sensitization with weekly scalp DPC. At each patch-test visit, blood was drawn before the patch test was applied. Patients were considered eligible if aged 18 to 70, diagnosed with alopecia and deemed suitable for DPC therapy, and patients were excluded if pregnant. Total RNA was extracted from unfractionated whole blood collected in Tempus Blood RNA tubes.

The clonotype was recovered from a woman aged 50 to 65 with alopecia areata. Some clones in this sample may be carry-over from other donors' samples. The starting material was whole blood, obtained in connection with sensitization to the hapten diphenylcyclopropenone (DPC). The sequence joins TRBV21-1 to TRBJ2-7; TRBD1, the D gene given by the table, was not confirmed from the DNA. TRBV21-1 is assigned pseudogene status. The nucleotide sequence is TGTGCCAGCAGTCCCGTAGGGGTTCGACAGGGGCTGAGGGAGCAGTACTTC. This sequence encodes CASSPVGVRQGLREQYF.